These 31 T cell receptor beta chains were sequenced from one sample in a study of T cell responses to AZD1222 COVID-19 vaccine. The data were produced by immunoSEQ multiplex PCR, yet TCRdb's version contains in-frame clones alone and is incomplete. The sample lists roughly 120,000 clones, roughly 84% occurring once. Here the sequenced sample was peripheral blood, taken on day 0 of AZD1222 vaccination. The receptors shown here come from an adult in good health.

This clone was seen only once. V and J are TRBV28 and TRBJ1-1; tentatively, D is TRBD1 (5 bases). The V gene's germline CDR1 is MDHEN and CDR2 SYDVKM. The ends were cut back, 8 bases at V and 0 bases at J, with 13 bases in the middle. The CDR3 extends over 14 amino acids. This chain's CDR3 is CASRWAGMNTEAFF. Written as DNA, the CDR3 is TGTGCCAGCCGGTGGGCAGGGATGAACACTGAAGCTTTCTTT.

The rearrangement links TRBV20-1 to TRBJ2-7, with D perhaps matching TRBD1 (5 bases). V lost 3 bases and J lost 2, with 17 bases in between. The CDR3 covers 15 residues. Germline V gives CDR1 DFQATT, CDR2 SNEGSKA (reference sequence). The CDR3 bases are TGCAGTGCTAGTGGTAAAACGGCAGGGCCCTACGAGCAGTACTTC. Encoded protein: CSASGKTAGPYEQYF.

The chain links TRBV29-1 to TRBJ1-2, with D possibly TRBD1 on 6 matching bases. There are 10 residues in the CDR3. Trimming removed 7 bases at V and 8 bases at J, with 11 bases between. Germline V lookup: CDR1 SQVTM, CDR2 ANQGSEA. The CDR3 loop is CSARTDGYTF. CDR3 sequence (DNA): TGCAGCGCCCGGACAGACGGCTACACCTTC.

The chain joins TRBV7-9 to TRBJ1-1, with D unclear. There are 12 residues in the CDR3. With 1 base removed from V and 7 bases from J, the gap between germline ends came to 7 bases. CDR1 SEHNR and CDR2 FQNEAQ come from the germline V gene (reference sequence). The CDR3 protein is CASSLGQGEAFF. For the CDR3, the DNA is TGTGCCAGCAGCTTAGGGCAAGGTGAAGCTTTCTTT.

This clone occurred once. The chain combines TRBV28 with TRBJ1-4, with D possibly matching TRBD1 (6 bases). Looked up from germline, CDR1 is MDHEN and CDR2 is SYDVKM. V lost 1 base to trimming and J lost 3 bases, with 9 bases between them. The CDR3 is 15 residues long. CDR3 DNA: TGTGCCAGCAGTTTATACAGGGAAGCTAATGAAAAACTGTTTTTT. Amino acids: CASSLYREANEKLFF.

The J gene is TRBJ1-1, the V gene TRBV7-6; weak D call: TRBD1 (5 bases). CDR3 length equals 14 residues. CDR1 is SGHVS and CDR2 is FNYEAQ in the germline V gene. V lost 5 bases and J lost 3, with 13 bases in between. The CDR3 reads CASSLGGRYTEAFF. The CDR3 DNA reads as TGTGCCAGCAGCCTGGGGGGGAGGTACACTGAAGCTTTCTTT.

The chain employs TRBV10-3 and TRBJ1-2, with D possibly TRBD1 on 5 matching bases. The V gene's germline CDR1 is ENHRY and CDR2 SYGVKD. CDR3 size: 12 residues. V lost 11 bases and J 8 bases, leaving 18 bases between the germline ends. The CDR3 region is CAVSRDAGGYTF. The CDR3 DNA is TGTGCCGTAAGCCGGGACGCCGGGGGCTACACCTTC.

The J gene is TRBJ1-2, the V gene TRBV4-1; TRBD1 is a possible D gene (5 bases). The length of the CDR3 is 16 residues. V was clipped by 0 bases and J by 7 bases, with 18 bases between them. The V gene's germline CDR1 is MGHRA and CDR2 YSYEKL. CDR3 protein: CASSQDIRGVGVGYTF. CDR3 sequence (DNA): TGCGCCAGCAGCCAAGATATCAGAGGGGTTGGAGTTGGCTACACCTTC.

The chain joins TRBV4-3 to TRBJ1-3; D possibly corresponds to TRBD1 (6 bases). CDR1 and CDR2 from the germline V gene are LGHNA and YSLEER. This CDR3 contains 13 residues. The ends were cut back, 2 bases at V and 7 bases at J, with 9 bases in the middle. The CDR3 nucleotides are TGCGCCAGCAGCCAATCCGGGGGCAACACCATATATTTT. This encodes CASSQSGGNTIYF.

The V and J genes are TRBV6-5 and TRBJ1-2; D unresolved. V was trimmed by 8 bases and J by 4 bases, leaving 14 bases between them. This CDR3 has 13 amino acids. Germline V lookup: CDR1 MNHEY, CDR2 SVGAGI. CDR3 sequence (DNA): TGTGCCAGCCGCTTTGGGGAGCGCTATGGCTACACCTTC. It codes for CASRFGERYGYTF.

The chain links TRBV5-1 to TRBJ2-5; 8 bases are a match to TRBD2. This CDR3 spans 13 amino acids. Trimming cost V 2 bases and J 5 bases; bases outside gene matches: 2. Germline V CDR1 and CDR2: SGHRS, YFSETQ. The CDR3 DNA reads as TGCGCCAGCAGCTTTTCGGGAGGGGAGACCCAGTACTTC. Translation gives CASSFSGGETQYF.

This clone was detected only a few times. The rearrangement joins TRBV10-3 to TRBJ2-4, with a tentative D call TRBD1 (6 bases). V was shortened by 6 bases and J by 2 bases, with 11 bases between the two germline ends. The V gene's germline CDR1 is ENHRY and CDR2 SYGVKD. The CDR3 totals 14 residues. CDR3 amino acids: CAISAGETKNIQYF. DNA of the CDR3: TGTGCCATCAGCGCAGGGGAGACCAAAAACATTCAGTACTTC.

Only one count was recorded for this clone. J is TRBJ2-2 and V is TRBV6-2 or TRBV6-3; D is perhaps TRBD1 (6 bases). Germline V gene lookup returns CDR1 MNHEY and CDR2 SVGEGT. CDR3 length: 17 residues. V lost 0 bases and J 6 bases, leaving 17 bases between the germline ends. For the CDR3, the DNA is TGTGCCAGCAGTTACTCGAGTGGTGGGGGCCGCCCCGGGGAGCTGTTTTTT. Residues: CASSYSSGGGRPGELFF.

The gene calls are TRBV7-9 and TRBJ2-7; D might be TRBD1 (5 bases). V lost 1 base, J lost 5 bases, and 9 bases lay in between. This CDR3 region has 13 residues. Germline CDR1 reads SEHNR; CDR2 reads FQNEAQ (reference sequence). The CDR3 loop is CASSLEVGDEQYF. In DNA form, the CDR3 reads TGTGCCAGCAGCTTAGAAGTAGGGGACGAGCAGTACTTC. Together with reference TRBV7-9 and TRBJ2-7, the CDR3 gives the full variable domain: DTGVSQNPRHKITKRGQNVTFRCDPISEHNRLYWYRQTLGQGPEFLTYFQNEAQLEKSRLLSDRFSAERPKGSFSTLEIQRTEQGDSAMYLCASSLEVGDEQYFGPGTRLTVT.

This rearrangement joins TRBV28 to TRBJ1-1; D perhaps matches TRBD1 (5 bases). The length of the CDR3 is 14 residues. V was pared by 2 bases and J by 5 bases, with 12 bases between. Germline CDR1 reads MDHEN; CDR2 reads SYDVKM. The CDR3 protein is CASSLQGWGTEAFF. DNA for the CDR3: TGTGCCAGCAGTTTACAGGGATGGGGGACTGAAGCTTTCTTT.

The J gene is TRBJ2-1, the V gene TRBV11-2, with 8 positions matching TRBD2. Germline CDR1 SGHAT, CDR2 FQNNGV. The V segment lost 5 bases and the J segment 1 base; nucleotides outside the gene matches: 7. CDR3 length equals 16 residues. The CDR3 DNA reads as TGTGCCAGCAGCCCTCCTACGGGAGGGTCCTACAATGAGCAGTTCTTC. It specifies CASSPPTGGSYNEQFF.

This rearrangement joins TRBV7-9 to TRBJ1-2; D is ambiguous. Germline V gene lookup returns CDR1 SEHNR and CDR2 FQNEAQ (reference sequence). The CDR3 is 15 residues long. The V and J ends lost 1 base and 4 bases respectively, with 13 bases between them. In nucleotides, the CDR3 is TGTGCCAGCAGCTTAGGAGTAGGGTTATCCTATGGCTACACCTTC. Amino acids: CASSLGVGLSYGYTF.

This clone has just one count. The V call is TRBV4-3, the J call TRBJ2-5; no definite D call. V lost 1 base and J 0 bases, leaving 6 bases between the germline ends. The V gene's germline CDR1 is LGHNA and CDR2 YSLEER. The CDR3 sequence is 14 residues long. CDR3 bases: TGCGCCAGCAGCCAAGGAGTTTACCAAGAGACCCAGTACTTC. Its translation: CASSQGVYQETQYF.

The V and J genes are TRBV9 and TRBJ2-5; perhaps TRBD2 as D (6 bases). Germline V gene sequence: CDR1 SGDLS, CDR2 YYNGEE. This CDR3 region has 14 residues. V was trimmed by 4 bases and J by 2 bases, leaving 12 bases between them. Here the CDR3 DNA reads TGTGCCAGCAGCCCGGGGGTGGGACAAGAGACCCAGTACTTC. It specifies CASSPGVGQETQYF.

V and J are TRBV6-1 and TRBJ1-5; no firm D call. With 4 bases removed from V and 2 bases from J, the gap between germline ends came to 18 bases. Germline assignment: CDR1 MNHNS and CDR2 SASEGT. The CDR3 runs 17 residues. The CDR3 reads CASSAPGSRAGNQPQHF. The CDR3 DNA reads as TGTGCCAGCAGTGCGCCGGGATCAAGGGCAGGCAATCAGCCCCAGCATTTT.

V usage is TRBV6-5 and J usage is TRBJ1-1; TRBD1 is a possible D gene (6 bases). Germline assignment: CDR1 MNHEY and CDR2 SVGAGI. The V end lost 7 bases, the J end lost 1 base, and 13 bases lay between the germline ends. This CDR3 contains 14 residues. CDR3: CASMQGISNTEAFF. Written as DNA, the CDR3 is TGTGCCAGCATGCAGGGGATATCGAACACTGAAGCTTTCTTT.

This clone occurred a few times. The chain recombines TRBV18 with TRBJ2-4; no firm D call. The V gene lost 3 bases and the J gene lost 0 bases, with 15 bases spanning the gap. Germline V gene sequence: CDR1 KGHSH, CDR2 LQKENI. The CDR3 totals 17 residues. CDR3 protein: CASSPTERILAKNIQYF. The CDR3 nucleotides are TGTGCCAGCTCACCGACGGAACGGATACTAGCCAAAAACATTCAGTACTTC.

The CDR3 reads CASSLAGLYGYTF. The CDR3, as DNA: TGTGCCAGCAGTTTGGCAGGCCTCTATGGCTACACCTTC. The chain carries TRBV28 and TRBJ1-2; unclear D gene. V was cut by 3 bases and J by 4 bases, with 9 bases left in between. The length of the CDR3 is 13 residues. Germline loops: CDR1 MDHEN, CDR2 SYDVKM.

The J gene is TRBJ1-1, the V gene TRBV19; a possible D gene is TRBD1 (6 bases). In germline, CDR1 is LNHDA, CDR2 SQIVND (reference sequence). This CDR3 contains 15 residues. Trimming stripped 4 bases from V and 3 bases from J, with 15 bases between. This CDR3 is CASSTTWGADTEAFF. The CDR3 DNA reads as TGTGCCAGTAGTACCACCTGGGGGGCTGACACTGAAGCTTTCTTT.

This clone was seen a handful of times. V is TRBV9 and J is TRBJ1-4; perhaps TRBD1 as D (5 bases). Trimming removed 4 bases from V and 4 bases from J, with 14 bases in between. The germline gives CDR1 SGDLS, CDR2 YYNGEE. This CDR3 spans 15 amino acids. The CDR3 loop reads CASSSLPGLNEKLFF. DNA for the CDR3: TGTGCCAGCAGCTCCCTCCCGGGACTTAATGAAAAACTGTTTTTT.

This sequence joins TRBV5-4 and TRBJ2-1; 8 bases are shared with TRBD2. Germline CDR1 and CDR2: SGHNT and YYREEE (reference sequence). V trimming: 4 bases; J trimming: 0 bases; junction bases outside the gene matches: 9. This CDR3 has 17 residues. CDR3 bases: TGTGCCAGCAGCCGAGATATAGCGGGAAGCTCCTACAATGAGCAGTTCTTC. Its protein is CASSRDIAGSSYNEQFF.

V and J are TRBV28 and TRBJ1-4, with D perhaps matching TRBD1 (5 bases). The CDR3 extends over 14 amino acids. Germline V gene sequence: CDR1 MDHEN, CDR2 SYDVKM. The ends were cut back, 6 bases at V and 6 bases at J, with 14 bases in the middle. The CDR3 here is CASSPKGIHEKLFF. CDR3 nucleotides: TGTGCCAGCAGCCCAAAGGGGATCCATGAAAAACTGTTTTTT.

This clone was detected once. The chain employs TRBV19 and TRBJ1-4, with D hard to call. Germline lookup yields CDR1 LNHDA and CDR2 SQIVND (reference sequence). This CDR3 has 15 amino acids. V lost 7 bases to trimming and J lost 8 bases, with 20 bases between them. The DNA for the CDR3 is TGTGCCAGTAATTTTAACGTCGGGGTGACGGAAAAACTGTTTTTT. This encodes CASNFNVGVTEKLFF.

The gene calls are TRBV4-3 and TRBJ2-1; 10 bases align to TRBD1. This CDR3 contains 16 residues. Germline V gene lookup returns CDR1 LGHNA and CDR2 YSLEER. V lost 2 bases, J lost 1 base, and 2 bases stayed unmatched. The CDR3 sequence: CASSQQDRGSYNEQFF. CDR3 DNA sequence: TGCGCCAGCAGCCAACAGGACAGGGGGTCCTACAATGAGCAGTTCTTC.

The chain employs TRBV9 and TRBJ2-7, with 8 bases identical to TRBD2. Germline values: CDR1 SGDLS, CDR2 YYNGEE. The CDR3 is 15 amino acids. The ends lost 4 bases at V and 4 bases at J; junction bases unmatched: 10. The CDR3 loop reads CASSPRGAGGYEQYF. DNA for the CDR3: TGTGCCAGCAGCCCCAGAGGTGCGGGGGGTTACGAGCAGTACTTC. The full variable domain, rest sourced from reference TRBV9 and TRBJ2-7, is DSGVTQTPKHLITATGQRVTLRCSPRSGDLSVYWYQQSLDQGLQFLIQYYNGEERAKGNILERFSAQQFPDLHSELNLSSLELGDSALYFCASSPRGAGGYEQYFGPGTRLTVT.

The chain is built from TRBV28 and TRBJ2-3; D might be TRBD2 (6 bases). This CDR3 region has 15 residues. The V end was cut by 6 bases, the J end by 1 base, with 14 bases between. Germline V gene data show CDR1 as MDHEN and CDR2 as SYDVKM. In DNA, the CDR3 is TGTGCCAGCAGCCGAATGGGGGAGGGCACAGATACGCAGTATTTT. This encodes CASSRMGEGTDTQYF. The full variable domain, rest sourced from reference TRBV28 and TRBJ2-3, is DVKVTQSSRYLVKRTGEKVFLECVQDMDHENMFWYRQDPGLGLRLIYFSYDVKMKEKGDIPEGYSVSREKKERFSLILESASTNQTSMYLCASSRMGEGTDTQYFGPGTRLTVL.